One sample yielded the 6 T cell receptor beta chains listed below, sequenced in a study of spatial heterogeneity in lung cancer. TCRdb redid the calling of the 5' RACE reads with MiXCR, one entry per CDR3 protein. The profile covers some 39,000 distinct CDR3 sequences, with about 6.8% appearing a single time and 43% taken by the ten largest. Time point given: sample taken at primary tumor resection. This specimen was PBMCs, taken at surgery. Receptors originate from a female donor with early-stage non-small cell lung cancer.

This clonotype was counted between two and nine times. The chain joins TRBV5-1 to TRBJ1-2; D is ambiguous. V was trimmed by 2 bases and J by 2 bases, leaving 4 bases between them. CDR1 SGHRS and CDR2 YFSETQ come from the germline V gene. This CDR3 contains 12 residues. CDR3 coding DNA: TGCGCCAGCAGCTTAGACAACTATGGCTACACCTTC. Translating gives CASSLDNYGYTF.

This clonotype has at least ten counts. This chain links TRBV25-1 with TRBJ1-1; D is undetermined. This CDR3 is built from 12 residues. V lost 7 bases and J 0 bases, leaving 6 bases between the germline ends. From germline, CDR1 is MGHDK and CDR2 SYGVNS. In DNA, the CDR3 is TGTGCCAGCACGGCTCTGAACACTGAAGCTTTCTTT. It yields the protein CASTALNTEAFF. Full variable domain (missing parts from reference TRBV25-1 and TRBJ1-1): EADIYQTPRYLVIGTGKKITLECSQTMGHDKMYWYQQDPGMELHLIHYSYGVNSTEKGDLSSESTVSRIRTEHFPLTLESARPSHTSQYLCASTALNTEAFFGQGTRLTVV.

This clonotype has ten or more counts. The chain couples TRBV5-5 to TRBJ1-2; unclear D gene. CDR1 is SGHKS and CDR2 is YYEKEE in the germline V gene (reference sequence). V dropped 2 bases and J dropped 3 bases, with 8 bases sitting between them. This CDR3 contains 13 residues. The CDR3 region is CASSLEGDYGYTF. The DNA of the CDR3 is TGTGCCAGCAGCTTAGAGGGCGACTATGGCTACACCTTC.

This clonotype was detected many times. This sequence joins TRBV12-3 or TRBV12-4 and TRBJ1-1; tentative D call: TRBD1 (5 bases). The CDR3 covers 13 residues. Trimming shortened V by 6 bases and J by 3 bases, and 11 bases separated the two germline ends. CDR3 protein: CASSRRGDTEAFF. The CDR3 region has the DNA TGTGCCAGCAGCCGGCGAGGGGACACTGAAGCTTTCTTT.

This clonotype was found many times. The chain links TRBV4-3 to TRBJ2-7; TRBD1 is a possible D gene (6 bases). The CDR3 is 14 amino acids. V lost 5 bases to trimming and J lost 0 bases, with 11 bases between them. Germline CDR1 reads LGHNA; CDR2 reads YSLEER. CDR3: CASSYRTASYEQYF. CDR3 coding DNA: TGCGCCAGCAGCTATCGGACAGCCTCCTACGAGCAGTACTTC.

This clonotype was counted many times. The J gene is TRBJ2-7, the V gene TRBV29-1; 9 nucleotides match TRBD2. V lost 4 bases and J lost 1; bases outside the gene matches: 2. This CDR3 has 13 residues. Germline V gives CDR1 SQVTM, CDR2 ANQGSEA. The CDR3: CSVARGGSYEQYF. DNA of the CDR3: TGCAGCGTTGCGCGGGGGGGGTCCTACGAGCAGTACTTC.